This T cell receptor (beta chain) was documented in a study of blood T cell repertoires in COVID-19. CDR3 length: 15 amino acids. V shed 4 bases and J shed 1 base, with 14 bases lying between them. Germline CDR1 is SEHNR and CDR2 is FQNEAQ (reference sequence). Profiled with immunoSEQ multiplex PCR; TCRdb holds only in-frame clones, not every one. The table lists about 210,000 clones, around four fifths of them singletons. The chain has TRBV7-9 and TRBJ2-7; a possible D gene is TRBD1 (7 bases). The specimen was peripheral blood. This TCR derives from a woman aged 80 or older with COVID-19, enrolled during active disease. CDR3 nucleotides: TGTGCCAGCAGCTCTCAGGCAGGGGGGTCCTACGAGCAGTACTTC. This encodes CASSSQAGGSYEQYF.